A single sample is the source of the 29 T cell receptor beta chains below, sequenced in a study of blood T cells in healthy people across ages. Primed by a sample-barcoded 5' primer and a J-beta primer mix, a second PCR proceeded for 7 to 11 cycles. TCRdb analysed the 5' RACE reads with MiXCR anew, one entry per CDR3 protein. Of about 760,000 distinct CDR3 sequences detected, approximately 60% appear once; the ten largest clones hold 25% to 30%. Sequencing was performed on blood. The origin of the receptors is a man aged 35-49 years in good health.

J is TRBJ2-1 and V is TRBV29-1; perhaps TRBD2 as D (5 bases). Germline values: CDR1 SQVTM, CDR2 ANQGSEA. V was cut by 1 base and J by 0 bases, with 13 bases left in between. The CDR3 is 16 amino acids. This chain's CDR3 is CSVEGASRGSYNEQFF. CDR3 DNA sequence: TGCAGCGTTGAAGGCGCCAGCCGGGGCTCCTACAATGAGCAGTTCTTC.

The genes are TRBV18 and TRBJ2-7, with 10 bases lining up with TRBD2. The ends lost 1 base at V and 2 bases at J; junction bases unmatched: 11. CDR1 and CDR2 from the germline V gene are KGHSH and LQKENI. This CDR3 spans 18 amino acids. The CDR3 DNA reads TGTGCCAGCTCACCACGAGCGATCAGGACTAGCGGCACCTACGAGCAGTACTTC. Residues: CASSPRAIRTSGTYEQYF.

The V gene is TRBV4-3, the J gene TRBJ2-4; no reliable D call. Trimming pared 0 bases from V and 6 bases from J, leaving 12 bases between. Germline CDR1 is LGHNA and CDR2 is YSLEER. The CDR3 consists of 15 residues. The chain's CDR3 is CASSQDRPSGNIQYF. CDR3 in DNA: TGCGCCAGCAGCCAAGATAGACCCTCGGGAAACATTCAGTACTTC.

This clonotype showed up many times. The chain carries TRBV13 and TRBJ2-7; 9 nucleotides align to TRBD1. Unmatched junction bases numbered 2, after V lost 4 bases and J lost 1 base. This CDR3 has 14 amino acids. CDR1 and CDR2 from the germline V gene are PRHDT and FYEKMQ (reference sequence). The CDR3 bases are TGTGCCAGCAGCTCGGACAGGGGATCCTACGAGCAGTACTTC. Encoded protein: CASSSDRGSYEQYF.

This clonotype has only a few counts. The V and J genes are TRBV15 and TRBJ1-5; D remains ambiguous. The CDR3 covers 12 residues. Germline loops: CDR1 LNHNV, CDR2 YYDKDF (reference sequence). V was cut by 8 bases and J by 5 bases, with 10 bases left in between. The CDR3 sequence is CATGNDYQPQHF. The CDR3 coding sequence is TGTGCCACCGGGAACGACTATCAGCCCCAGCATTTT.

The V gene is TRBV29-1, the J gene TRBJ2-1; weak D call: TRBD2 (5 bases). Trimming pared 1 base from V and 0 bases from J, leaving 13 bases between. Per germline, CDR1 SQVTM and CDR2 ANQGSEA. The CDR3 length is 16 residues. The CDR3 sequence: CSVEGQAAVSYNEQFF. The CDR3 region has the DNA TGCAGCGTTGAAGGGCAAGCGGCCGTCTCCTACAATGAGCAGTTCTTC.

The chain combines TRBV24-1 with TRBJ2-7; D is ambiguous. V shed 3 bases and J shed 2 bases, with 4 bases lying between them. Germline assignment: CDR1 KGHDR and CDR2 SFDVKD. The CDR3 loop spans 12 amino acids. The CDR3 DNA reads as TGTGCCACCAGTGATACCGCCTACGAGCAGTACTTC. Its translation: CATSDTAYEQYF.

This chain connects TRBV5-1 to TRBJ2-1; D is undetermined. Germline-derived CDR1 and CDR2 are SGHRS and YFSETQ. The CDR3 is made up of 17 amino acids. The ends were cut back, 4 bases at V and 0 bases at J, with 17 bases in the middle. The CDR3 DNA reads as TGCGCCAGCAGCCCCCGACGGTCAGCGCGCTCCTACAATGAGCAGTTCTTC. It encodes CASSPRRSARSYNEQFF.

This chain uses TRBV5-1 with TRBJ2-3, with D perhaps given as TRBD1 or TRBD2 (5 bases each). Germline values: CDR1 SGHRS, CDR2 YFSETQ. The CDR3 consists of 16 residues. The V end was cut by 4 bases, the J end by 0 bases, with 15 bases between. DNA of the CDR3: TGCGCCAGCAGCCGCCCCGGGACGGTGAGCACAGATACGCAGTATTTT. Translation gives CASSRPGTVSTDTQYF. Variable domain in full (rest from reference TRBV5-1 and TRBJ2-3): KAGVTQTPRYLIKTRGQQVTLSCSPISGHRSVSWYQQTPGQGLQFLFEYFSETQRNKGNFPGRFSGRQFSNSRSEMNVSTLELGDSALYLCASSRPGTVSTDTQYFGPGTRLTVL.

CDR3 protein: CASRGGTSGVADTQYF. The CDR3 DNA follows: TGTGCCAGCAGAGGGGGGACTAGCGGAGTGGCAGATACGCAGTATTTT. The chain employs TRBV2 and TRBJ2-3; 11 positions agree with TRBD2. The CDR3 extends over 16 amino acids. V lost 6 bases to trimming and J lost 4 bases; unmatched junction nucleotides: 9. Germline V gene lookup returns CDR1 SNHLY and CDR2 FYNNEI.

This clonotype occurred a few times. The V and J genes are TRBV15 and TRBJ2-1; 11 nucleotides match TRBD2. V shed 3 bases, J shed 15 bases, and the junction held 10 bases outside the gene matches. Germline V gene sequence: CDR1 LNHNV, CDR2 YYDKDF (reference sequence). This CDR3 contains 14 residues. The CDR3 loop is CATSSEVAGGPGFF. In DNA, the CDR3 is TGTGCCACCAGCAGCGAAGTAGCGGGAGGGCCTGGGTTCTTC.

This clonotype was detected many times. The V and J genes are TRBV15 and TRBJ1-1; 11 positions match TRBD1. The CDR3 is 15 residues long. Germline CDR1 LNHNV, CDR2 YYDKDF (reference sequence). After removal of 3 bases from V and 6 bases from J, the junction contained 6 bases not matched to a gene. The CDR3 protein is CATSSEPGQGAEAFF. DNA of the CDR3: TGTGCCACCAGCAGTGAACCGGGACAGGGGGCTGAAGCTTTCTTT.

The chain recombines TRBV9 with TRBJ2-7; TRBD2 matches 8 bases. V trimming: 3 bases; J trimming: 4 bases; junction bases outside the gene matches: 9. CDR1 and CDR2 (germline): SGDLS, YYNGEE. CDR3 length equals 15 residues. This CDR3 is CASSESWTSLYEQYF. CDR3 DNA: TGTGCCAGCAGCGAGAGCTGGACTAGCCTATACGAGCAGTACTTC. The whole variable domain, remainder taken from reference TRBV9 and TRBJ2-7, is DSGVTQTPKHLITATGQRVTLRCSPRSGDLSVYWYQQSLDQGLQFLIQYYNGEERAKGNILERFSAQQFPDLHSELNLSSLELGDSALYFCASSESWTSLYEQYFGPGTRLTVT.

In regard to this clonotype: A single base separates this from a much larger clone, so it may be a read error. The rearrangement uses TRBV12-3 or TRBV12-4 and TRBJ2-3; 13 bases match TRBD2. V gave up 5 bases and J gave up 6 bases; unmatched junction bases: 8. There are 16 residues in the CDR3. The CDR3 nucleotides are TGTGCCAGCAGTGGACTAGCGGGAGTAATGGCCGATACGCAGTATTTT. It is translated as CASSGLAGVMADTQYF.

This sequence joins TRBV4-3 and TRBJ2-1, with TRBD2 as a possible D gene (5 bases). CDR3 length: 12 residues. Germline V gene sequence: CDR1 LGHNA, CDR2 YSLEER. V shed 3 bases and J shed 9 bases, with 9 bases lying between them. CDR3 loop: CASSQGEGEQFF. The CDR3 DNA follows: TGCGCCAGCAGCCAGGGCGAGGGTGAGCAGTTCTTC.

CDR3 coding DNA: TGCGCCAGCAGCTTGGTTGGAGGGAAATACAATGAGCAGTTCTTC. It codes for CASSLVGGKYNEQFF. The gene calls are TRBV5-1 and TRBJ2-1, with D tentatively TRBD2 (6 bases). CDR1 is SGHRS, CDR2 YFSETQ, per germline. The V gene lost 0 bases and the J gene lost 4 bases, with 11 bases spanning the gap. CDR3 length equals 15 residues.

The V and J genes are TRBV5-1 and TRBJ2-3; D might be TRBD1 (5 bases). CDR1 and CDR2 (germline): SGHRS, YFSETQ. The CDR3 covers 15 residues. V lost 4 bases and J 2 bases, leaving 14 bases between the germline ends. The CDR3 nucleotides are TGCGCCAGCAGCCCCCCCAGCAGGGTCACAGATACGCAGTATTTT. This sequence encodes CASSPPSRVTDTQYF.

This sequence joins TRBV5-1 and TRBJ1-1; TRBD1 matches at 9 bases. Looked up from germline, CDR1 is SGHRS and CDR2 is YFSETQ. V shed 0 bases, J shed 6 bases, and the junction held 6 bases outside the gene matches. The CDR3 has 15 residues. The CDR3 loop is CASSLGDRVISEAFF. DNA for the CDR3: TGCGCCAGCAGCTTGGGGGACAGGGTGATCTCTGAAGCTTTCTTT. Drawing the rest from reference TRBV5-1 and TRBJ1-1, the complete variable domain is KAGVTQTPRYLIKTRGQQVTLSCSPISGHRSVSWYQQTPGQGLQFLFEYFSETQRNKGNFPGRFSGRQFSNSRSEMNVSTLELGDSALYLCASSLGDRVISEAFFGQGTRLTVV.

This chain uses TRBV10-3 with TRBJ2-6, with D perhaps TRBD1 (6 bases). Deletions cut 9 bases from V and 3 bases from J, with 18 bases between. Germline values: CDR1 ENHRY, CDR2 SYGVKD. The CDR3 loop spans 16 amino acids. The chain's CDR3 is CAMKDSVKDGANVLTF. The CDR3 region has the DNA TGTGCCATGAAGGACAGCGTCAAGGATGGGGCCAACGTCCTGACTTTC.

The J gene is TRBJ2-5, the V gene TRBV20-1; D possibly corresponds to TRBD2 (5 bases). This CDR3 spans 15 amino acids. CDR1 DFQATT and CDR2 SNEGSKA come from the germline V gene (reference sequence). V was cut by 1 base and J by 3 bases, with 15 bases left in between. CDR3 sequence reads: CSARGAAPREETQYF. The CDR3 DNA sequence: TGCAGTGCTAGAGGCGCAGCTCCGAGGGAAGAGACCCAGTACTTC.

V and J are TRBV2 and TRBJ1-1, with 8 positions matching TRBD1. The trim removed 2 bases at V and 4 bases at J, leaving 6 bases unmatched. CDR1 and CDR2 from the germline V gene are SNHLY and FYNNEI. This CDR3 contains 15 residues. CDR3 protein: CASSEKGQGITEAFF. In nucleotides, the CDR3 is TGTGCCAGCAGTGAAAAAGGACAGGGAATCACTGAAGCTTTCTTT. Full variable domain (missing parts from reference TRBV2 and TRBJ1-1): EPEVTQTPSHQVTQMGQEVILRCVPISNHLYFYWYRQILGQKVEFLVSFYNNEISEKSEIFDDQFSVERPDGSNFTLKIRSTKLEDSAMYFCASSEKGQGITEAFFGQGTRLTVV.

The J gene is TRBJ1-2, the V gene TRBV20-1; D is uncertain. Germline V lookup: CDR1 DFQATT, CDR2 SNEGSKA (reference sequence). V lost 5 bases, J lost 4 bases, and 17 bases lay in between. The CDR3 has 14 amino acids. CDR3 DNA sequence: TGCAGTGCTTCGGGAAAAAGCTCTCTCTATGGCTACACCTTC. As protein: CSASGKSSLYGYTF.

This rearrangement joins TRBV20-1 to TRBJ2-5; 14 nucleotides agree with TRBD2. CDR3 length: 17 amino acids. V shed 5 bases and J 0 bases; nucleotides not matched to a gene: 8. The germline V gene has CDR1 DFQATT and CDR2 SNEGSKA (reference sequence). The CDR3 nucleotides are TGCAGTGCTTCCGGACTAGCGGGGGGACCGTACCAAGAGACCCAGTACTTC. Its protein is CSASGLAGGPYQETQYF.

For this clonotype: Likely a read error: the CDR3 ends without its conserved phenylalanine or tryptophan. The rearrangement joins TRBV12-3 or TRBV12-4 to TRBJ2-5; a weak D match, TRBD2 (5 bases). Trimming took off 4 bases at V and 5 bases at J, with 17 bases between the two ends. This CDR3 has 15 residues. CDR3: CASSSPGLGEETQYL. Here the CDR3 DNA reads TGTGCCAGCAGTTCCCCCGGACTGGGAGAGGAGACCCAGTACTTA.

This sequence joins TRBV11-2 and TRBJ2-4, with D unclear. The CDR3 is 16 amino acids. Germline CDR1 is SGHAT and CDR2 is FQNNGV. Between the trimmed V and J ends, which lost 0 bases and 0 bases, there was a span of 9 bases. The DNA of the CDR3 is TGTGCCAGCAGCTTAGATTGGGCGTCAGCCAAAAACATTCAGTACTTC. It is translated as CASSLDWASAKNIQYF.

This rearrangement joins TRBV5-6 to TRBJ2-7; TRBD2 matches 9 bases. The J call may be faulty, since TRBJ2-5 better matches the DNA end. The CDR3 runs to 14 residues. Germline loops: CDR1 SGHDT, CDR2 YYEEEE. In DNA form, the CDR3 reads TGTGCCAGCGGCGCGGGGGGGCCTTTTGAGACCCAGTACTTC. It specifies CASGAGGPFETQYF.

There are a few counts of this clonotype. This chain uses TRBV15 with TRBJ2-5; D is ambiguous. CDR3 length: 16 residues. With 0 bases removed from V and 0 bases from J, the gap between germline ends came to 11 bases. Germline V gene data show CDR1 as LNHNV and CDR2 as YYDKDF (reference sequence). The CDR3 DNA reads TGTGCCACCAGCAGAGATCCAGCCTACAACCAAGAGACCCAGTACTTC. Translation gives CATSRDPAYNQETQYF. The variable domain in full, with the rest retrieved from reference TRBV15 and TRBJ2-5, is DAMVIQNPRYQVTQFGKPVTLSCSQTLNHNVMYWYQQKSSQAPKLLFHYYDKDFNNEADTPDNFQSRRPNTSFCFLDIRSPGLGDTAMYLCATSRDPAYNQETQYFGPGTRLLVL.

The chain couples TRBV5-1 to TRBJ2-4, with 11 bases fitting TRBD1. Trimming cost V 4 bases and J 8 bases; bases outside gene matches: 8. The V gene's germline CDR1 is SGHRS and CDR2 YFSETQ. The CDR3 consists of 15 residues. The CDR3 loop is CASSASGTGGDIQYF. The CDR3 DNA follows: TGCGCCAGCAGCGCCTCCGGGACAGGGGGGGACATTCAGTACTTC.

The rearrangement uses TRBV4-2 and TRBJ1-6; D not resolved. CDR3 length equals 15 residues. Germline V CDR1 and CDR2: LGHNA, YNFKEQ. Trimming left V 0 bases short and J 14 bases short, with 17 bases between. The CDR3 sequence: CASSQETGKIMTLHF. The CDR3 DNA is TGTGCCAGCAGCCAAGAGACGGGGAAAATTATGACCCTCCACTTT.